This record looks at one TCR beta chain sequence and its context. Its antigen remains unidentified. Blood was drawn once from each donor into heparinised tubes. The draws averaged around 110 mL. The sequenced template was cDNA made from the entire isolated RNA. Assay used: immunoSEQ multiplex PCR; TCRdb lists only in-frame clones, some missing. The sample has 130,000 or so clones; around 8.8% are singletons. This sample was included in a study of beta chain features in type 1 diabetes. Overall study: About 110 million sorted cells were examined across all samples.

There are 15 residues in the CDR3. The V gene's germline CDR1 is SGHRS and CDR2 YFSETQ. V was cut by 1 base and J by 7 bases, with 15 bases left in between. Whole-study findings and limits: No resolution was reached here on whether HLA type influences TCRB rearrangement. A potential PCR bias toward shorter templates would be equal in patient and control samples. In every one of the four CD4+ subsets, TCRB CDR3s were moderately but significantly shorter in Type 1 diabetes patients.

This chain joins TRBV5-1 and TRBJ2-1; possibly TRBD2 for D (7 bases). This TCR derives from a man aged 25 to 40 with type 1 diabetes. Sequences were obtained from central memory CD4+ T cells from blood. The chain's CDR3 is CASSLLAGATNEQFF. CDR3 bases: TGCGCCAGCAGCTTGCTTGCGGGGGCCACTAATGAGCAGTTCTTC.